The 16 T cell receptor beta chains below come from one sample, sequenced in a study of post-analysis software for immune sequencing data. Study results and caveats: When patients were compared with controls, about five TRBV segments were more frequent, TRBV5-6, TRBV5-1 and TRBV20-1 among them.

These TCRs are of unknown antigen specificity. Built from TCR beta cDNA, the libraries had unique molecular identifiers in them. TCRdb re-derived calls from the PCR reads in MiXCR, one entry per CDR3 protein. In the table there are about 460,000 distinct CDR3 sequences, under 55% of which are singletons. Specimen: blood. These receptors originate from a girl between 10 and 17 years old with multiple sclerosis.

In its sample, this clonotype was seen a few times. This sequence joins TRBV18 and TRBJ2-5; D is ambiguous. V was cut by 0 bases and J by 2 bases, with 16 bases left in between. CDR3 length equals 17 residues. In germline, CDR1 is KGHSH, CDR2 LQKENI. This CDR3 is CASSPPGWTDKQETQYF. In DNA, the CDR3 is TGTGCCAGCTCACCACCTGGTTGGACCGACAAACAAGAGACCCAGTACTTC.

The table lists this clonotype with a few counts. The chain couples TRBV27 to TRBJ1-1; perhaps TRBD1 as D (6 bases). V dropped 5 bases and J dropped 8 bases, with 12 bases sitting between them. The CDR3 sequence is 12 residues long. Germline assignment: CDR1 MNHEY and CDR2 SMNVEV (reference sequence). CDR3 region: CASSLLQGEAFF. As DNA, the CDR3 is TGTGCCAGCAGTCTACTCCAGGGGGAAGCTTTCTTT.

V usage is TRBV20-1 and J usage is TRBJ2-1, with D possibly matching TRBD2 (5 bases). V lost 3 bases, J lost 6 bases, and 15 bases lay in between. The V gene's germline CDR1 is DFQATT and CDR2 SNEGSKA (reference sequence). CDR3 length: 14 residues. CDR3 amino acids: CSARRAEGSNEQFF. The CDR3 DNA reads TGCAGTGCTAGGAGGGCTGAAGGATCCAATGAGCAGTTCTTC.

V is TRBV20-1 and J is TRBJ1-1; D is unclear. The germline V gene has CDR1 DFQATT and CDR2 SNEGSKA (reference sequence). Trimming shortened V by 0 bases and J by 0 bases, and 8 bases separated the two germline ends. The CDR3 is made up of 14 amino acids. CDR3 sequence (DNA): TGCAGTGCTAGAGAAGGAGGGCTGAACACTGAAGCTTTCTTT. This gives the protein CSAREGGLNTEAFF.

The chain is built from TRBV6-5 and TRBJ2-7; 9 nucleotides line up with TRBD2. J lost 1 base, V lost 3 bases, and 10 bases had no gene match. This CDR3 comprises 17 residues. Germline V gene lookup returns CDR1 MNHEY and CDR2 SVGAGI. CDR3: CASSYRASGIGSYEQYF. The CDR3, as DNA: TGTGCCAGCAGTTATAGGGCTAGCGGGATAGGATCCTACGAGCAGTACTTC.

The V and J genes are TRBV20-1 and TRBJ2-1; 7 positions match TRBD2. After removal of 0 bases from V and 9 bases from J, the junction contained 17 bases not matched to a gene. The germline gives CDR1 DFQATT, CDR2 SNEGSKA (reference sequence). The CDR3 length is 17 residues. CDR3 amino acids: CSARDSGRLAAFGEQFF. The CDR3 DNA reads as TGCAGTGCTAGAGATTCGGGTCGGCTAGCGGCCTTCGGTGAGCAGTTCTTC.

This clonotype was observed a handful of times. The V call is TRBV7-9, the J call TRBJ1-6; perhaps TRBD1 as D (5 bases). Germline V gene sequence: CDR1 SEHNR, CDR2 FQNEAQ (reference sequence). The CDR3 is 15 amino acids. V was pared by 5 bases and J by 9 bases, with 17 bases between. The CDR3 loop is CASSLPPGSASPLHF. CDR3 in DNA: TGTGCCAGCAGCCTTCCCCCAGGGTCGGCTTCACCCCTCCACTTT.

The table lists this clonotype with a few counts. The chain combines TRBV20-1 with TRBJ2-5; 9 positions match TRBD2. Germline CDR1 DFQATT, CDR2 SNEGSKA (reference sequence). CDR3 size: 15 residues. The J segment lost 5 bases and the V segment lost 4 bases, leaving 11 bases of the junction unmatched. CDR3 residues: CSAIPLAGGPETQYF. CDR3 sequence (DNA): TGCAGTGCTATCCCCTTGGCGGGAGGGCCGGAGACCCAGTACTTC.

V and J are TRBV28 and TRBJ1-1; possibly TRBD1 for D (6 bases). Germline V lookup: CDR1 MDHEN, CDR2 SYDVKM. V gave up 2 bases and J gave up 1 base, with 14 bases separating them. The CDR3 length is 16 residues. CDR3 residues: CASSLGQQFGNTEAFF. CDR3 coding DNA: TGTGCCAGCAGTTTAGGACAGCAATTTGGGAACACTGAAGCTTTCTTT.

This clonotype was detected only a few times. This rearrangement joins TRBV10-3 to TRBJ2-3; TRBD1 matches at 8 bases. This CDR3 contains 14 residues. The germline gives CDR1 ENHRY, CDR2 SYGVKD. Unmatched junction bases numbered 6, after V lost 10 bases and J lost 0 bases. The CDR3 sequence is CATETGVSTDTQYF. Written as DNA, the CDR3 is TGTGCCACGGAGACAGGGGTTAGCACAGATACGCAGTATTTT.

V usage is TRBV15 and J usage is TRBJ2-7, with D maybe TRBD1 (6 bases). CDR1 is LNHNV, CDR2 YYDKDF, per germline (reference sequence). V was trimmed by 3 bases and J by 5 bases, leaving 14 bases between them. This CDR3 spans 14 amino acids. The CDR3 DNA sequence: TGTGCCACCAGCAGGGACAGACAGATGGACGAGCAGTACTTC. Residues: CATSRDRQMDEQYF.

This chain connects TRBV29-1 to TRBJ2-3; 7 bases map to TRBD1. The CDR3 is 15 amino acids. After removal of 6 bases from V and 0 bases from J, the junction contained 9 bases not matched to a gene. Germline values: CDR1 SQVTM, CDR2 ANQGSEA. The CDR3 DNA follows: TGCAGCGTCCGGGACAGTGGCTCTAGCACAGATACGCAGTATTTT. Protein product: CSVRDSGSSTDTQYF.

This chain uses TRBV10-3 with TRBJ2-5; TRBD2 agrees at 10 bases. Unmatched junction bases numbered 7, after V lost 6 bases and J lost 0 bases. CDR3 length equals 16 residues. Germline CDR1 is ENHRY and CDR2 is SYGVKD. As DNA, the CDR3 is TGTGCCATCAGAGGGGACCTAGCGGGAGACCAAGAGACCCAGTACTTC. This translates into CAIRGDLAGDQETQYF.

V usage is TRBV11-2 and J usage is TRBJ1-2, with a weak D call TRBD1 (5 bases). Germline V lookup: CDR1 SGHAT, CDR2 FQNNGV. Trimming removed 5 bases from V and 5 bases from J, with 21 bases in between. This CDR3 is 16 amino acids long. The CDR3 coding sequence is TGTGCCAGCAGCCCCTTGGGGACGCAAGGGTTATATGGCTACACCTTC. It yields the protein CASSPLGTQGLYGYTF.

The rearrangement uses TRBV7-2 and TRBJ2-5; 8 bases are a match to TRBD1. J gave up 5 bases and V 1 base, and 12 bases lay outside the gene matches. The CDR3 has 17 amino acids. Germline V gene sequence: CDR1 SGHTA, CDR2 FQGNSA. CDR3 amino acids: CASSLEPRGRFVETQYF. CDR3 bases: TGTGCCAGCAGCTTAGAGCCCAGGGGGCGATTTGTGGAGACCCAGTACTTC.

CDR3 sequence: CASSETGQHSNQPQHF. CDR3 bases: TGTGCCAGCAGTGAAACGGGACAGCATAGCAATCAGCCCCAGCATTTT. The chain uses TRBV6-1 and TRBJ1-5, with TRBD1 matching 7 bases. Germline V gene sequence: CDR1 MNHNS, CDR2 SASEGT. The CDR3 runs to 16 residues. The V and J ends lost 2 bases and 0 bases, in that order; junction bases with no gene match: 4.